A selection of T cell receptor beta chains follows, all from one sample in a study of vaccination and CD4 T cells after COVID-19. Their antigens remain unidentified. TCRdb re-called the PCR reads with MiXCR, one entry per CDR3 protein. Counted here are around 19,000 distinct CDR3 sequences, around 45% occurring once; the ten biggest clones make up about 15%. The sequenced material came from CD4+ T cells from blood, cultured in vitro. These TCRs come from a human donor who had recovered from COVID-19. Each CDR3 is given with its conserved first and last residue. The D gene is left open where the match is weak. The size of a clone is reported for some rows only, either as once, few or many, or as a class for expanded clones.

clone_size: NA; j_call: TRBJ2-1; v_call: TRBV10-3; d_call: NA; cdr3_aa: CAISGTQGEQFF; cdr3_nt: TGTGCCATCAGCGGGACCCAAGGTGAGCAGTTCTTC
clone_size: NA; j_call: TRBJ2-2; v_call: TRBV7-6; d_call: TRBD1; cdr3_aa: CASSPVNRGILGFGELFF; cdr3_nt: TGTGCCAGCAGCCCCGTTAACAGGGGTATTTTAGGTTTCGGGGAGCTGTTTTTT
clone_size: NA; j_call: TRBJ2-3; v_call: TRBV5-1; d_call: NA; cdr3_aa: CASSLMGGTTDTQYF; cdr3_nt: TGCGCCAGCAGCTTGATGGGCGGGACCACAGATACGCAGTATTTT
clone_size: NA; j_call: TRBJ1-2; v_call: TRBV19; d_call: TRBD1; cdr3_aa: CASTGQGRVGYTF; cdr3_nt: TGTGCCAGTACCGGACAGGGAAGAGTCGGCTACACCTTC
clone_size: few; j_call: TRBJ1-6; v_call: TRBV19; d_call: NA; cdr3_aa: CASSYQGHSPLHF; cdr3_nt: TGTGCCAGTAGTTACCAGGGGCATTCACCCCTCCACTTT
clone_size: NA; j_call: TRBJ2-3; v_call: TRBV7-3; d_call: NA; cdr3_aa: CASRLSGGTDTQYF; cdr3_nt: TGTGCCAGCAGGTTGAGTGGGGGCACAGATACGCAGTATTTT
clone_size: once; j_call: TRBJ1-2; v_call: TRBV15; d_call: TRBD1; cdr3_aa: CAATPGGFGYGYTF; cdr3_nt: TGTGCCGCCACCCCAGGGGGGTTTGGCTATGGCTACACCTTC
clone_size: NA; j_call: TRBJ2-3; v_call: TRBV20-1; d_call: NA; cdr3_aa: CSAAGGNQADTQYF; cdr3_nt: TGCAGTGCCGCAGGAGGGAACCAGGCAGATACGCAGTATTTT
clone_size: NA; j_call: TRBJ1-5; v_call: TRBV29-1; d_call: NA; cdr3_aa: CSVATGQGDQPQHF; cdr3_nt: TGCAGCGTCGCAACAGGGCAAGGGGATCAGCCCCAGCATTTT
clone_size: few; j_call: TRBJ1-5; v_call: TRBV20-1; d_call: TRBD1; cdr3_aa: CSAREPRQGVSSNQPQHF; cdr3_nt: TGCAGTGCTAGAGAGCCCCGACAGGGAGTAAGTAGCAATCAGCCCCAGCATTTT
clone_size: few; j_call: TRBJ2-7; v_call: TRBV12-3/TRBV12-4; d_call: NA; cdr3_aa: CASRTFYEQYF; cdr3_nt: TGTGCCAGCAGGACCTTCTACGAGCAGTACTTC
clone_size: few; j_call: TRBJ1-2; v_call: TRBV11-2; d_call: TRBD1; cdr3_aa: CASSQEQGASYGYTF; cdr3_nt: TGTGCCAGCAGCCAAGAGCAGGGGGCCTCATATGGCTACACCTTC
clone_size: NA; j_call: TRBJ1-2; v_call: TRBV20-1; d_call: NA; cdr3_aa: CSARGASGTNGYTF; cdr3_nt: TGCAGTGCTAGAGGGGCGTCGGGGACAAATGGCTACACCTTC
clone_size: NA; j_call: TRBJ1-5; v_call: TRBV5-1; d_call: NA; cdr3_aa: CASRSNSNQPQHF; cdr3_nt: TGCGCCAGCAGATCCAATAGCAATCAGCCCCAGCATTTT
clone_size: NA; j_call: TRBJ1-5; v_call: TRBV27; d_call: NA; cdr3_aa: CASSLIGTTHNQPQHF; cdr3_nt: TGTGCCAGCAGTTTAATTGGGACCACTCACAATCAGCCCCAGCATTTT
clone_size: medium-sized; j_call: TRBJ1-2; v_call: TRBV2; d_call: TRBD1; cdr3_aa: CATDRDGGYTF; cdr3_nt: TGTGCCACAGACAGGGATGGCGGCTACACCTTC
clone_size: once; j_call: TRBJ1-5; v_call: TRBV7-5; d_call: NA; cdr3_aa: CISVPEALDLEDGQPQHF; cdr3_nt: NA
clone_size: NA; j_call: TRBJ1-5; v_call: TRBV28; d_call: TRBD1; cdr3_aa: CASTKNRGQGDQPQHF; cdr3_nt: TGTGCCAGCACTAAAAACCGGGGACAGGGGGATCAGCCCCAGCATTTT
clone_size: NA; j_call: TRBJ1-1; v_call: TRBV12-3/TRBV12-4; d_call: NA; cdr3_aa: CASRLDDYQVRAFF; cdr3_nt: TGTGCCAGCAGGCTAGACGATTATCAAGTCAGAGCTTTCTTT
clone_size: few; j_call: TRBJ2-6; v_call: TRBV20-1; d_call: NA; cdr3_aa: CSARGFSSGANVLTF; cdr3_nt: TGCAGTGCTAGGGGCTTTAGCTCTGGGGCCAACGTCCTGACTTTC